A selection of T cell receptor beta chains follows, all from one sample in a study of stem cell transplantation in POMP-related autoinflammatory disease. This table comes from immunoSEQ multiplex PCR, and its TCRdb copy is limited to in-frame clones, with some not included. The sample contains fewer than 30,000 clones, 82% of which appear only once. The source material was CD4+ T cells from PBMCs, sampled before stem cell transplantation. These receptors all stem from a human donor with POMP-related autoinflammation and immune dysregulation (PRAID). Both conserved end residues are part of each CDR3. The order of the fields is CDR3 protein, CDR3 DNA, D gene, J gene, V gene, clone size. A D gene is named only where the DNA matches it firmly. Some rows mark clone size as missing; the rest say once, few, many or name a class of expanded clone.

CASSPPGVRTGELFF TGTGCCAGCAGTCCTCCAGGGGTCAGAACCGGGGAGCTGTTTTTT - TRBJ2-2 TRBV7-2 -
CASSYPDGVPYGYTF TGTGCCAGCAGTTACCCGGACGGAGTTCCCTATGGCTACACCTTC - TRBJ1-2 TRBV6-5 -
CASSPSRTGRSYNEQFF TGTGCCAGTAGTCCGTCGAGGACAGGGCGCTCCTACAATGAGCAGTTCTTC TRBD1 TRBJ2-1 TRBV19 -
CASSTGAPGANVLTF TGTGCCAGCAGTACAGGGGCCCCTGGGGCCAACGTCCTGACTTTC TRBD1 TRBJ2-6 TRBV7-3 -
CASSGRLAGPYEQYF TGTGCCAGCAGCGGGAGACTAGCGGGCCCTTACGAGCAGTACTTC TRBD2 TRBJ2-7 TRBV5-6 once
CASSPQGSSYNEQFF TGTGCCAGCAGCCCCCAAGGGAGCTCCTACAATGAGCAGTTCTTC - TRBJ2-1 TRBV9 -
CASSLEGTEKLFF TGCGCCAGCAGCTTGGAGGGTACTGAAAAACTGTTTTTT - TRBJ1-4 TRBV5-1 -
CASSYGQPQVAQYF TGTGCCAGCAGCTATGGACAGCCACAAGTGGCCCAGTACTTC - TRBJ2-5 TRBV5-4 -
CASSITGGSGNTIYF TGTGCCAGTAGTATAACAGGGGGGTCTGGAAACACCATATATTTT TRBD1 TRBJ1-3 TRBV19 -
CASSPPGLAGGPNEQYF TGCGCCAGCAGCCCTCCGGGACTAGCGGGAGGGCCGAACGAGCAGTACTTC TRBD2 TRBJ2-7 TRBV5-1 -
CASTLSFVTSTDTQYF TGTGCCAGCACCCTTAGCTTCGTAACAAGCACAGATACGCAGTATTTT - TRBJ2-3 TRBV11-2 -
CASSSRGGRGTQYF TGTGCCAGCAGTTCCCGAGGGGGACGGGGGACCCAGTACTTC - TRBJ2-5 TRBV27 -
CASSDQLATSSYNEQFF TGTGCCAGCAGTGACCAACTAGCGACCAGCTCCTACAATGAGCAGTTCTTC TRBD2 TRBJ2-1 TRBV6-4 once
CAISELEGKDTGELFF TGTGCCATCAGCGAGCTAGAGGGAAAGGACACCGGGGAGCTGTTTTTT - TRBJ2-2 TRBV10-3 -
CASSAEGTTNEKLFF TGTGCCAGCAGCGCCGAGGGGACAACTAATGAAAAACTGTTTTTT - TRBJ1-4 TRBV7-9 -
CASSSPNRGPGELFF TGTGCCAGCAGCTCTCCAAACAGGGGGCCCGGGGAGCTGTTTTTT TRBD1 TRBJ2-2 TRBV11-2 -
CASRTDGSAYGYTF TGCGCCAGCCGAACGGACGGGAGCGCCTATGGCTACACCTTC - TRBJ1-2 TRBV5-1 -
CASSAEGGNTIYF TGTGCCAGCAGCGCCGAGGGGGGAAACACCATATATTTT - TRBJ1-3 TRBV9 few
CASSPQGGNEQFF TGTGCCAGCTCACCACAGGGAGGCAATGAGCAGTTCTTC - TRBJ2-1 TRBV18 -
CASSSTGPRGGYTF TGTGCCAGCAGTTCAACAGGGCCGCGAGGGGGCTACACCTTC - TRBJ1-2 TRBV27 -
CSVRATSYNEQFF TGCAGCGTTAGGGCGACTTCCTACAATGAGCAGTTCTTC - TRBJ2-1 TRBV29-1 -
CASSFASSFDYTF TGTGCCAGCAGTTTCGCTTCCTCTTTCGACTACACCTTC - TRBJ1-2 TRBV27 -
CASSSGGPGGEQYF TGTGCCAGCAGCTCCGGGGGGCCCGGGGGAGAGCAGTACTTC - TRBJ2-7 TRBV6-5 -
CASSLLGFTYGYTF TGTGCCAGCAGCCTACTTGGATTTACCTATGGCTACACCTTC - TRBJ1-2 TRBV7-8 -
CSVASGNYGYTF TGCAGCGTAGCCTCAGGGAACTATGGCTACACCTTC - TRBJ1-2 TRBV29-1 -
CASSWTGVHSNQPQHF TGTGCCAGTAGTTGGACCGGGGTCCATAGCAATCAGCCCCAGCATTTT - TRBJ1-5 TRBV19 -
CTSSLPHGAGANVLTF TGCACCAGCAGCCTCCCCCACGGGGCTGGGGCCAACGTCCTGACTTTC - TRBJ2-6 TRBV1 -
CASSQDYNSGNTIYF TGTGCCAGCAGCCAAGATTACAACTCTGGAAACACCATATATTTT - TRBJ1-3 TRBV14 -
CAISSAGRGSPLHF TGTGCCATCAGTTCTGCAGGCCGGGGTTCACCCCTCCACTTT - TRBJ1-6 TRBV10-3 -
CASRPRGAPNTEAFF TGTGCCAGCAGACCCCGCGGGGCCCCGAACACTGAAGCTTTCTTT - TRBJ1-1 TRBV6-5 -
CASRAYGYNEQFF TGTGCCAGCAGGGCATACGGCTACAATGAGCAGTTCTTC - TRBJ2-1 TRBV2 -
CASSMYREREGLVTQYF TGTGCCAGCAGCATGTACCGTGAGCGGGAGGGCCTGGTGACCCAGTACTTC TRBD2 TRBJ2-5 TRBV7-6 -
CASSPQGAQNTEAFF TGTGCCAGCAGCCCCCAGGGGGCCCAAAACACTGAAGCTTTCTTT TRBD1 TRBJ1-1 TRBV2 -
CAISRGRSYGYTF TGTGCCATCTCCAGGGGGCGCAGCTATGGCTACACCTTC TRBD1 TRBJ1-2 TRBV6-5 once
CSVEDPTGSRYGYTF TGCAGCGTTGAAGATCCCACAGGGTCGCGCTATGGCTACACCTTC - TRBJ1-2 TRBV29-1 -
CASADRTGGNQPQHF TGTGCCAGCGCCGACCGGACAGGGGGCAATCAGCCCCAGCATTTT TRBD1 TRBJ1-5 TRBV27 -
CASSRYISSGANVLTF TGTGCCAGCAGCCGGTACATAAGCTCTGGGGCCAACGTCCTGACTTTC - TRBJ2-6 TRBV14 -
CASRQGQGGDTIYF TGTGCCAGTAGGCAGGGACAGGGCGGTGACACCATATATTTT TRBD1 TRBJ1-3 TRBV19 -
CASSSSTGYEQYF TGTGCCAGCAGCTCCTCAACAGGATACGAGCAGTACTTC - TRBJ2-7 TRBV13 once
CAWSMRSTDTQYF TGTGCCTGGAGTATGAGGAGCACAGATACGCAGTATTTT - TRBJ2-3 TRBV30 -
CASSSGQGSEEKLFF TGTGCCAGCAGCTCCGGACAGGGTAGCGAAGAAAAACTGTTTTTT TRBD1 TRBJ1-4 TRBV7-9 -
CASSPDSTTGKLFF TGTGCCAGCAGCCCCGACTCTACCACCGGGAAGCTGTTTTTT - TRBJ2-2 TRBV5-4 -
CASIVGAGQGTPYEQYF TGTGCCAGTATAGTAGGGGCGGGGCAGGGGACCCCCTACGAGCAGTACTTC - TRBJ2-7 TRBV19 -
CASSLSTGFNYGYTF TGTGCCAGCAGCTTATCAACAGGATTTAACTATGGCTACACCTTC - TRBJ1-2 TRBV7-9 -
CASSYSVRGNQPQHF TGTGCCAGCAGTTACTCGGTACGGGGCAATCAGCCCCAGCATTTT - TRBJ1-5 TRBV6-6 -
CASSSGQGGSNQPQHF TGTGCCAGCAGTTCGGGACAGGGGGGGAGCAATCAGCCCCAGCATTTT TRBD1 TRBJ1-5 TRBV28 -